This TCR beta chain was recorded in a study of T cells in localized non-small cell lung cancer. Generated by immunoSEQ multiplex PCR, the TCRdb table keeps only in-frame clones and is missing some. The sample holds roughly 40,000 clones; approximately 88% are singletons and the top ten take roughly 2.5%. Broader study findings: Sequencing was restricted to one tumor region; therefore, heterogeneity remains possible. Of the tissues analyzed, uninvolved adjacent lung showed maximal T cell clonality, greater than tumor.

CDR3 length equals 12 residues. CDR1 is GTSNPN, CDR2 SVGIG, per germline (reference sequence). V was clipped by 1 base and J by 4 bases, with 8 bases between them. As for this clone: Its antigen is unknown.

Sequences were derived from peripheral blood, sampled before any cancer treatment. The chain recombines TRBV30 with TRBJ2-7, with TRBD1 as a possible D gene (6 bases). The receptor's source is a woman aged 40-69 years with stage I lung adenocarcinoma. The CDR3 loop is CAWSGQGYEQYF. The CDR3 nucleotides read TGTGCCTGGAGTGGGCAGGGGTACGAGCAGTACTTC.